This TCR beta chain was sequenced in a study of cytotoxic CD8 clonotypes in ibrutinib-treated CLL. Study summary: Partial responses numbered roughly 24 and complete responses 2; after a median around 68 months, roughly 15 stayed remitted and roughly twelve progressed.

As input for TCR beta libraries, around 2.1 micrograms of genomic DNA came from cryopreserved PBMCs. Remarks on this clone: Its antigen remains unknown.

The study, taken as a whole, reports: Among the clonotypes, public ones were uncommon and contracted or held stable on treatment. Clonality went higher at ibrutinib response and then dropped back toward baseline at progression.

Clones were read by immunoSEQ multiplex PCR, and TCRdb kept only the in-frame ones, dropping some. Here the sample spans 140,000 to 150,000 clones, 75% to 80% being singletons. The germline V gene has CDR1 SGHRS and CDR2 YFSETQ. The V and J ends lost 5 bases and 9 bases, in that order; junction bases with no gene match: 6. CDR3 length: 15 amino acids. This sequence joins TRBV5-1 and TRBJ2-1, with TRBD2 matching over 15 bases. This TCR was sampled from a human donor with chronic lymphocytic leukemia. The sample was PBMCs, taken after 24 months of ibrutinib treatment. CDR3 bases: TGCGCCAGCAGAGGACTAGCGGGAGGGGCGGGTGAGCAGTTCTTC. Amino acids: CASRGLAGGAGEQFF.